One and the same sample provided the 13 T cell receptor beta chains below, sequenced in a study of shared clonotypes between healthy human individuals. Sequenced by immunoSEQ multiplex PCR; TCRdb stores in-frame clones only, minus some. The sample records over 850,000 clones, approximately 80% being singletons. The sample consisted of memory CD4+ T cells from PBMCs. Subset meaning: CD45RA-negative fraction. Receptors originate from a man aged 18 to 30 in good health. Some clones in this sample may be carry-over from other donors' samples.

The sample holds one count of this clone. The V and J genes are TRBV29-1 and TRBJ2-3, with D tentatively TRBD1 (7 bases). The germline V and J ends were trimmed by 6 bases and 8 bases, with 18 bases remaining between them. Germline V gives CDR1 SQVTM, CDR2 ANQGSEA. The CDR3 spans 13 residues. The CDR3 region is CSVPGLGDSTQYF. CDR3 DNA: TGCAGCGTACCGGGACTGGGGGACAGTACGCAGTATTTT.

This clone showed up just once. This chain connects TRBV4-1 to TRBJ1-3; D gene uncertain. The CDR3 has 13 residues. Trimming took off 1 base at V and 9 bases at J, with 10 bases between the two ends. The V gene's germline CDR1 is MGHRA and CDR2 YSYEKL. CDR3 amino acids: CASSQGGTFTIYF. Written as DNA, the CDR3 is TGCGCCAGCAGCCAAGGAGGCACCTTCACCATATATTTT.

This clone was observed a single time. For the CDR3, the DNA is TGCGCCAGCAGCTCAGGACAGGGATGGAACGAGCAGTACTTC. It specifies CASSSGQGWNEQYF. The rearrangement joins TRBV5-1 to TRBJ2-7; 8 bases align to TRBD1. Per the germline V gene, CDR1 is SGHRS and CDR2 is YFSETQ. V was clipped by 3 bases and J by 5 bases; unmatched bases: 7. This CDR3 contains 14 residues.

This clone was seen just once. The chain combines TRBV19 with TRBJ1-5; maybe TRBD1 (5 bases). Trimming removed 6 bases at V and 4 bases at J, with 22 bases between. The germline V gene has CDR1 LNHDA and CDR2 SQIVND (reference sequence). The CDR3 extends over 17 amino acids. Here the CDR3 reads CASRNQIGRESNQPQHF. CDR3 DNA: TGTGCCAGTAGAAACCAAATAGGCAGGGAAAGTAATCAGCCCCAGCATTTT.

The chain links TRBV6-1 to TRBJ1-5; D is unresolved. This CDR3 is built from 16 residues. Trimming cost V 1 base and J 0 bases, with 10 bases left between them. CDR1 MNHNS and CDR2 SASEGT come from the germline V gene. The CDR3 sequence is CASSEGLPYSNQPQHF. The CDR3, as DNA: TGTGCCAGCAGTGAAGGACTACCTTATAGCAATCAGCCCCAGCATTTT.

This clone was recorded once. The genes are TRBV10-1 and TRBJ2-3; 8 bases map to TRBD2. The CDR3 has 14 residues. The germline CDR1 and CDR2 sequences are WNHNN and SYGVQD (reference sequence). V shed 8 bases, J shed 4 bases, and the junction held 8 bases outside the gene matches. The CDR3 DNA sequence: TGCGCCAGCCGTGCCAGCGGGAGTGCAGATACGCAGTATTTT. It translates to CASRASGSADTQYF.

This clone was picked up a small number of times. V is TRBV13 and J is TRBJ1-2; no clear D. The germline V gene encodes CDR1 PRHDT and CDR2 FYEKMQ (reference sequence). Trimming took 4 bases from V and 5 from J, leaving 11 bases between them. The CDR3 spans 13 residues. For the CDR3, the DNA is TGTGCCAGCAGCTCCTCGACTGGGTATGGCTACACCTTC. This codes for CASSSSTGYGYTF.

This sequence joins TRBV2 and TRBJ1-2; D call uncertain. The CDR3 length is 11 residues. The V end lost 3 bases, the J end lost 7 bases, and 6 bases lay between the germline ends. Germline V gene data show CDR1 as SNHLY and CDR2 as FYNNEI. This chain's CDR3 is CASSDEGGYTF. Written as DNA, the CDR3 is TGTGCCAGCAGTGACGAGGGTGGCTACACCTTC.

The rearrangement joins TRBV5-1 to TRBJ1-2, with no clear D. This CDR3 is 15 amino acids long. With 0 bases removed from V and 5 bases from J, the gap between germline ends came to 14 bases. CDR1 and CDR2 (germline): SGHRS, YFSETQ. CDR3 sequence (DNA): TGCGCCAGCAGCTTGGGACGCGACGGATTTTATGGCTACACCTTC. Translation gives CASSLGRDGFYGYTF.

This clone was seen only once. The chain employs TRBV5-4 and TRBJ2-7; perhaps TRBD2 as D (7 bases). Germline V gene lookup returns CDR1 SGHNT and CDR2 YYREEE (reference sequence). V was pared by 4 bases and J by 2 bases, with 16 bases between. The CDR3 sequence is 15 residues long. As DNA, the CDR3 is TGTGCCAGCAGCCCGGGGGGCCAGGGAGCCTACGAGCAGTACTTC. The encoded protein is CASSPGGQGAYEQYF. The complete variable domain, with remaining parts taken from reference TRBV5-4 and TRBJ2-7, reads ETGVTQSPTHLIKTRGQQVTLRCSSQSGHNTVSWYQQALGQGPQFIFQYYREEENGRGNFPPRFSGLQFPNYSSELNVNALELDDSALYLCASSPGGQGAYEQYFGPGTRLTVT.

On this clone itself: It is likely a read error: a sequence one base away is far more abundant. CDR3 region: CAWRALIGSRGEELFF. The CDR3 DNA follows: TGTGCCTGGAGAGCCCTCATCGGGTCTCGGGGTGAAGAACTGTTTTTT. The J gene is TRBJ1-4, the V gene TRBV30; unclear D gene. This CDR3 has 16 amino acids. Germline CDR1 is GTSNPN and CDR2 is SVGIG (reference sequence).

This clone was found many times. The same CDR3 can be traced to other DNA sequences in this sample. In DNA form, the CDR3 reads TGTGCCAGCAGTTTACCAGCCTCTAACTATGGCTACACCTTC. Residues: CASSLPASNYGYTF. The chain links TRBV28 to TRBJ1-2; D gene uncertain. The length of the CDR3 is 14 residues. V was shortened by 2 bases and J by 0 bases, with 7 bases between the two germline ends. CDR1 MDHEN and CDR2 SYDVKM come from the germline V gene.

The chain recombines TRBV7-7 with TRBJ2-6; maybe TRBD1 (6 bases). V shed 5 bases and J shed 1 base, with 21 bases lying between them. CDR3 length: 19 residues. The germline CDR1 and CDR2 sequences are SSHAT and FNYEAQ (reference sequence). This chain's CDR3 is CASSPAQGTILSGANVLTF. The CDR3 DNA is TGTGCCAGCAGCCCAGCCCAGGGGACAATCCTGTCTGGGGCCAACGTCCTGACTTTC.